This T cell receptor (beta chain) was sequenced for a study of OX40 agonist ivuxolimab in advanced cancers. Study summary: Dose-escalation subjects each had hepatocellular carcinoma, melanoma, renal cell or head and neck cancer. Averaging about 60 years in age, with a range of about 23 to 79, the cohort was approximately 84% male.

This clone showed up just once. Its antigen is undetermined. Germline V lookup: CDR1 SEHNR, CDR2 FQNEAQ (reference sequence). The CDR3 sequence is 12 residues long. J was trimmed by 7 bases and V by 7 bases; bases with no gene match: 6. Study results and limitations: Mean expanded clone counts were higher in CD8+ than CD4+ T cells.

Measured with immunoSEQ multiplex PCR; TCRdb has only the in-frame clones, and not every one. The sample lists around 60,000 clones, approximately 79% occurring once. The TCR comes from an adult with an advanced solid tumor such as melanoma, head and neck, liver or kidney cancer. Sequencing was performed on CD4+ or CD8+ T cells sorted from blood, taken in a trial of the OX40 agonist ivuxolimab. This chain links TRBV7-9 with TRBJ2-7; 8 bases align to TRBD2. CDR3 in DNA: TGTGCCAGCAAGGGGCTAGCGGGTGAGCAGTACTTC. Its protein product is CASKGLAGEQYF.